This TCR beta chain derives from a study of blood T cells in healthy people across ages. At the level of the study: Template-switching capture recovered about one barcoded beta molecule per two T cells.

Germline CDR1 reads SGDLS; CDR2 reads YYNGEE. The CDR3 has 14 residues. V lost 3 bases to trimming and J lost 9 bases; unmatched junction nucleotides: 3. A second PCR, run for about 6 to 11 cycles, used a sample-barcoded 5' primer plus a J-beta primer mix. Via MiXCR, TCRdb re-called the 5' RACE reads, giving one row per CDR3 protein. The sample has under 1,100,000 distinct CDR3 sequences, around 27% seen once. Healthy Russian Caucasian donors spanned ages about 6 to 100 years. Isolation yielded PBMCs, at least 6 million per sample, in every case. This clonotype turned up a few times. The same sample was also studied in work on T cells of mothers and their children.

The chain joins TRBV9 to TRBJ1-6, with TRBD1 matching over 10 bases. The receptor's source is a girl aged 2-15 years in good health. The sequencing input was blood. The CDR3 DNA follows: TGTGCCAGCAGCGAAGGGGACAGGGGTTCACCCCTCCACTTT. Translated, it gives CASSEGDRGSPLHF.